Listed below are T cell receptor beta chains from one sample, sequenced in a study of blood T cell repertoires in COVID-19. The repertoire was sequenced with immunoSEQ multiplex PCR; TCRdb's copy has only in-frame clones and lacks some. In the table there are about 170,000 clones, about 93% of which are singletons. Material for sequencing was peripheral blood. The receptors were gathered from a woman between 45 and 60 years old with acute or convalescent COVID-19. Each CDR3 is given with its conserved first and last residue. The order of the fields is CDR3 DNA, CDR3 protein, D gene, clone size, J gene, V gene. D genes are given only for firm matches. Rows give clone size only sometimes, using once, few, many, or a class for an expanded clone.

TGTGCCAGCAGTACCCGACAGACAAATCAGCCCCAGCATTTT,CASSTRQTNQPQHF,-,-,TRBJ1-5,TRBV6-1
TGTGCCAGCAGTTACTCCCGGGACAGGGAATTT,CASSYSRDREF,TRBD1,-,TRBJ1-3,TRBV6-5
TGTGCCAGCAGTGTGATAGGGGGTTCAGGGAGCACTGAAGCTTTCTTT,CASSVIGGSGSTEAFF,-,-,TRBJ1-1,TRBV25-1
TGTGCCACCAGTGATCATCGAGGACAGGGGCAACATTTT,CATSDHRGQGQHF,TRBD1,-,TRBJ1-5,TRBV24-1
TGTGCCAGCAGCCAATCGGTAGCGGAAGAGACCCAGTACTTC,CASSQSVAEETQYF,-,-,TRBJ2-5,TRBV3-1/TRBV3-2
TGCGCCAGCAGCCAAGATGTGACAGGGGGCCTCCACTTT,CASSQDVTGGLHF,TRBD1,-,TRBJ1-6,TRBV4-1
TGTGCCTGGAGTGTGGGGCTCTACGAGCAGTACTTC,CAWSVGLYEQYF,-,-,TRBJ2-7,TRBV30
TGTGCTAGTGGTTTGGTAACAGTCCAGAACACTGAAGCTTTCTTT,CASGLVTVQNTEAFF,-,-,TRBJ1-1,TRBV12-5
TGTGCCAGCAGCTTAGGGGCGGGAGAGACCACAGATACGCAGTATTTT,CASSLGAGETTDTQYF,TRBD2,-,TRBJ2-3,TRBV7-9
TGTGCCAGCACGCGTGACTACGAGCAGTACTTC,CASTRDYEQYF,-,-,TRBJ2-7,TRBV28
TGTGCCAGTACCTCGGGTATCTTGAACCCTGAAGCTTTCTTT,CASTSGILNPEAFF,-,few,TRBJ1-1,TRBV19
TGTGCCTGGAGTGTGAGAGGACAGGGATTGTTAGGCAATGAGCAGTTCTTC,CAWSVRGQGLLGNEQFF,TRBD1,-,TRBJ2-1,TRBV30
TGCGCCACCCGTCCGGGGGGGGTGAACACCGGGGAGCTGTTTTTT,CATRPGGVNTGELFF,TRBD2,-,TRBJ2-2,TRBV5-1
TGTGCCAGCAGATACCGGGACAGGGGTAATGAAAAACTGTTTTTT,CASRYRDRGNEKLFF,TRBD1,-,TRBJ1-4,TRBV2
TGTGCCAGCAGCCAAGGCACGGACTGGAGCCAAGAGACCCAGTACTTC,CASSQGTDWSQETQYF,-,-,TRBJ2-5,TRBV4-2
TGTGCCAGCAGTTACTCTCGGACAGGCGCTACCTACGAGCAGTACTTC,CASSYSRTGATYEQYF,TRBD1,-,TRBJ2-7,TRBV6-2/TRBV6-3
TGTGCCAGCAGGGGACTGGACTACTACGAGCAGTACTTC,CASRGLDYYEQYF,-,-,TRBJ2-7,TRBV2
TGTGCCAGCAGTTTAGGGACAGGGGATGCTTTCTTT,CASSLGTGDAFF,TRBD1,-,TRBJ1-1,TRBV12-3/TRBV12-4
TGTGCCAGCAGCCAAGCGGTAATGAACACTGAAGCTTTCTTT,CASSQAVMNTEAFF,-,-,TRBJ1-1,TRBV3-1/TRBV3-2
TGTGCCAGCAGGGGGGCCGCGAACACCGGGGAGCTGTTTTTT,CASRGAANTGELFF,-,-,TRBJ2-2,TRBV27
TGTGCCAGCAGCCAAGAACTGGGGCTATATGGCTACACCTTC,CASSQELGLYGYTF,-,-,TRBJ1-2,TRBV3-1/TRBV3-2
TGTGCCAGCAGTTCTAACGGAGGATCTGAAGCTTTCTTT,CASSSNGGSEAFF,-,-,TRBJ1-1,TRBV27
TGTGCCAGCAGCCCCGGACATCTCGTCTCAGATACGCAGTATTTT,CASSPGHLVSDTQYF,-,once,TRBJ2-3,TRBV3-1/TRBV3-2
TGTGCCAGCAGCGGGGGGGTCCTCGATAAGCAGTACTTC,CASSGGVLDKQYF,TRBD2,-,TRBJ2-7,TRBV7-2
TGTGCCACTACCCCCCGGGGGGGCGGGTGGAACACTGAAGCTTTCTTT,CATTPRGGGWNTEAFF,-,-,TRBJ1-1,TRBV28
TGTGCCATCAGTGAGGCGGAGGGCGGCCAGCCCCAGCATTTT,CAISEAEGGQPQHF,-,-,TRBJ1-5,TRBV10-3
TGTGCCAGTAGCTTAGGGACAGCTAACACTGAAGCTTTCTTT,CASSLGTANTEAFF,TRBD1,-,TRBJ1-1,TRBV19
TGTGCCAGCACCCCGGGACAACATTTGGGACCCCTCCACTTT,CASTPGQHLGPLHF,-,-,TRBJ1-6,TRBV25-1
TGTGCCAGCAGCCCCCTGAGGCCGGGAGCGGGGTATGGCTACACCTTC,CASSPLRPGAGYGYTF,-,-,TRBJ1-2,TRBV11-2
TGTGCCAGCAGTCGCGGGCCGGCCAATGAGCAGTTCTTC,CASSRGPANEQFF,-,-,TRBJ2-1,TRBV12-3/TRBV12-4
TGTGCCAGCAGTTTGCAGGGTCATGGCTACACCTTC,CASSLQGHGYTF,-,-,TRBJ1-2,TRBV27
TGCAGCGTCCCTCCGTGGGAAGGGAGTGGCTACACCTTC,CSVPPWEGSGYTF,-,-,TRBJ1-2,TRBV29-1
TGTGCCAGCTCAAAGAATCAGGGGGAAGAGTGGAAACTGTTTTTT,CASSKNQGEEWKLFF,TRBD1,-,TRBJ1-4,TRBV18
TGTGCCAGCAGCTTCATGGAGGATTCACCCCTCCACTTT,CASSFMEDSPLHF,-,-,TRBJ1-6,TRBV11-2
TGTGCCAGCAGCTTACGGACAGGGGGCAGTACAGATACGCAGTATTTT,CASSLRTGGSTDTQYF,TRBD1,once,TRBJ2-3,TRBV5-4
TGTGCCAGTAGTAAGGACAGGGGAGCGAACACTGAAGCTTTCTTT,CASSKDRGANTEAFF,TRBD1,-,TRBJ1-1,TRBV19
TGTGCCAGCAGCTCGACAGGGACCCTCGGCACTGAAGCTTTCTTT,CASSSTGTLGTEAFF,TRBD1,-,TRBJ1-1,TRBV7-9
TGTGCCAGCACCCTGAGGGGGACAGCGATGAACACTGAAGCTTTCTTT,CASTLRGTAMNTEAFF,TRBD1,-,TRBJ1-1,TRBV7-8
TGTGCCAGCAGTGCCACTGGGGCCAACGTCCTGACTTTC,CASSATGANVLTF,-,-,TRBJ2-6,TRBV6-4
TGTGCCAGCAGTTTATCGGGACTAGGCTACGAGCAGTACTTC,CASSLSGLGYEQYF,TRBD2,-,TRBJ2-7,TRBV28
TGTGCCAGCAGCTCCTCCGGGACAGCTTTCTATGGCTACACCTTC,CASSSSGTAFYGYTF,TRBD1,-,TRBJ1-2,TRBV7-2
TGTGCCAGCAGCCCGTCTAGCGGGAGAACCAATGAGCAGTTCTTC,CASSPSSGRTNEQFF,TRBD2,-,TRBJ2-1,TRBV7-2
TGTGCCAGCGGAGCGGGGGAAGAGACCCAGTACTTC,CASGAGEETQYF,TRBD2,-,TRBJ2-5,TRBV5-8
TGCGCCAGCAGCTTGGGTTCAGCGACGGATGAGCAGTTCTTC,CASSLGSATDEQFF,-,-,TRBJ2-1,TRBV5-1
TGTGCCACCAGCAGACCGGGACAGATCACCGGGGAGCTGTTTTTT,CATSRPGQITGELFF,TRBD1,-,TRBJ2-2,TRBV15
TGTGCCACCAGAGAGTCCACAGCCTATAATTCACCCCTCCACTTT,CATRESTAYNSPLHF,-,-,TRBJ1-6,TRBV24-1
TGTGCCAGCAGCTTGTGGTATAGCGGAGCAGAGCAGTTCTTC,CASSLWYSGAEQFF,-,-,TRBJ2-1,TRBV5-6
TGTGCCAGCAGTCAGGCCCCAGAGACCCAGTACTTC,CASSQAPETQYF,-,-,TRBJ2-5,TRBV12-3/TRBV12-4
TGCGCCAGCAGCTTGCCCGGGGCCGGGGAGCTGTTTTTT,CASSLPGAGELFF,-,-,TRBJ2-2,TRBV5-1